The next 12 T cell receptor beta chains were all read from a single sample in a study of Ad26.COV2.S vaccination and SARS-CoV-2 variants. Repertoires were generated with immunoSEQ multiplex PCR, while TCRdb's copy carries only in-frame clones and drops some. The sample contains hundreds of thousands of clones, 89% of which appear only once. The treatment is: around 19 received Ad26.COV2.S at low or high dose, single or two shots; several received placebo; per-sample allocation not given. At day 63 after the first vaccine or placebo injection, samples were drawn. Sequencing was performed on peripheral blood, taken in a trial of Ad26.COV2.S vaccine versus placebo. Receptor source: a person aged 18-60 years who received the Ad26.COV2.S COVID-19 vaccine or a placebo.

This chain links TRBV10-3 with TRBJ1-2; D may be TRBD1 (5 bases). This CDR3 is built from 16 residues. Looked up from germline, CDR1 is ENHRY and CDR2 is SYGVKD. Deletions cut 4 bases from V and 8 bases from J, with 23 bases between. CDR3 in DNA: TGTGCCATCAGTGTGGGGTCAGGGTCAACTCACCAAGGCTACACCTTC. It translates to CAISVGSGSTHQGYTF.

The chain couples TRBV24-1 to TRBJ2-5; a possible D gene is TRBD2 (6 bases). The CDR3 extends over 15 amino acids. With 5 bases removed from V and 6 bases from J, the gap between germline ends came to 18 bases. Germline V CDR1 and CDR2: KGHDR, SFDVKD. The CDR3 sequence is CATSASGGEAKTQYF. Written as DNA, the CDR3 is TGTGCCACCAGTGCCTCGGGCGGGGAGGCGAAGACCCAGTACTTC.

The rearrangement joins TRBV5-6 to TRBJ2-7; perhaps D is TRBD1 or TRBD2 (5 bases each). The CDR3 runs 14 residues. CDR1 and CDR2 (germline): SGHDT, YYEEEE. The ends were cut back, 5 bases at V and 2 bases at J, with 14 bases in the middle. CDR3 protein: CASSWGMVPYEQYF. CDR3 bases: TGTGCCAGCAGTTGGGGGATGGTCCCCTACGAGCAGTACTTC.

Note on this clone: Other nucleotide sequences from this sample produce the same CDR3. The chain joins TRBV19 to TRBJ1-1; D ambiguous. Germline CDR1 LNHDA, CDR2 SQIVND (reference sequence). The CDR3 is 12 residues long. Trimming left V 3 bases short and J 1 base short, with 3 bases between. The CDR3 protein is CASSMGNTEAFF. The DNA of the CDR3 is TGTGCCAGTAGTATGGGGAACACTGAAGCTTTCTTT.

The chain is built from TRBV5-6 and TRBJ2-7; D unresolved. The CDR3 has 14 amino acids. Trimming took 4 bases from V and 0 from J, leaving 11 bases between them. The germline gives CDR1 SGHDT, CDR2 YYEEEE. This CDR3 is CASSRRSTSYEQYF. In nucleotides, the CDR3 is TGTGCCAGCAGCAGACGGTCAACCTCCTACGAGCAGTACTTC.

This chain connects TRBV7-8 to TRBJ2-4, with D uncertain. CDR3 size: 13 residues. V lost 3 bases, J lost 6 bases, and 9 bases lay in between. Germline-derived CDR1 and CDR2 are SGHVS and FQNEAQ. CDR3 sequence reads: CASSFGGSNIQYF. CDR3 nucleotide sequence: TGTGCCAGCAGCTTTGGCGGATCAAACATTCAGTACTTC.

The V gene is TRBV5-1, the J gene TRBJ1-2; D unresolved. The CDR3 is 13 residues long. From germline, CDR1 is SGHRS and CDR2 YFSETQ. V was shortened by 6 bases and J by 6 bases, with 15 bases between the two germline ends. The CDR3 nucleotides are TGCGCCAGCACTTCCGGCCCCAGCGATGGCTACACCTTC. It specifies CASTSGPSDGYTF.

V is TRBV9 and J is TRBJ2-7, with 12 bases lining up with TRBD2. The CDR3 has 14 amino acids. Germline loops: CDR1 SGDLS, CDR2 YYNGEE. Trimming cost V 4 bases and J 5 bases; bases outside gene matches: 4. The CDR3 region has the DNA TGTGCCAGCAGCCCCCGGACTAGCGGGAACGAGCAGTACTTC. Translation gives CASSPRTSGNEQYF.

There are a few counts of this clone. Additional DNA sequences in this sample encode the identical CDR3. V gene TRBV4-2 combines with J gene TRBJ1-2; D call uncertain. This CDR3 spans 11 amino acids. Per germline, CDR1 LGHNA and CDR2 YNFKEQ. Between the trimmed V and J ends, which lost 0 bases and 4 bases, there was a span of 0 bases. The CDR3 DNA is TGTGCCAGCAGCCAAGACTATGGCTACACCTTC. Protein product: CASSQDYGYTF.

The rearrangement uses TRBV7-9 and TRBJ2-7; D may be TRBD1 (6 bases). In germline, CDR1 is SEHNR, CDR2 FQNEAQ (reference sequence). Between the trimmed V and J ends, which lost 5 bases and 5 bases, there was a span of 16 bases. This CDR3 comprises 14 residues. In nucleotides, the CDR3 is TGTGCCAGCAGCCCAGGCGGACAGTTACACGAGCAGTACTTC. It translates to CASSPGGQLHEQYF.

V gene TRBV5-5 combines with J gene TRBJ2-3, with D hard to call. Trimming took 0 bases from V and 1 from J, leaving 3 bases between them. Per the germline V gene, CDR1 is SGHKS and CDR2 is YYEKEE (reference sequence). This CDR3 is built from 13 residues. CDR3 loop: CASSLGGTDTQYF. The CDR3 bases are TGTGCCAGCAGCTTGGGGGGCACAGATACGCAGTATTTT.

The J gene is TRBJ2-6, the V gene TRBV19; D gene ambiguous. The CDR3 extends over 14 amino acids. Germline values: CDR1 LNHDA, CDR2 SQIVND (reference sequence). Trimming removed 6 bases at V and 0 bases at J, with 6 bases between. CDR3 coding DNA: TGTGCCAGTAGAGAAGGCTCTGGGGCCAACGTCCTGACTTTC. This gives the protein CASREGSGANVLTF.